This TCR beta chain was profiled in a study of Ad26.COV2.S vaccination and SARS-CoV-2 variants. This CDR3 comprises 17 residues. V lost 4 bases and J lost 4; bases outside the gene matches: 9. CDR1 is SGHNT and CDR2 is YYREEE in the germline V gene (reference sequence). The repertoire was sequenced with immunoSEQ multiplex PCR; TCRdb's copy has only in-frame clones and lacks some. The data hold roughly 680,000 clones, with about 90% observed a single time. The treatment is: around 19 received Ad26.COV2.S at low or high dose, single or two shots; five or six received placebo; per-sample allocation not given. Sampling took place 63 days after the first vaccine or placebo injection. Its platform was an Ad26 vector, and its expressed antigen was Wuhan-strain SARS-CoV-2 spike.

This clonotype originated in a person between 18 and 59 years old who received the Ad26.COV2.S COVID-19 vaccine or a placebo. Here the sequenced sample was peripheral blood, taken in a trial of Ad26.COV2.S vaccine versus placebo. This chain uses TRBV5-4 with TRBJ2-5, with TRBD2 identical over 14 bases. For the CDR3, the DNA is TGTGCCAGCAGCCCGGGACTAGCGGGAGAAGGAGGAGAGACCCAGTACTTC. Residues: CASSPGLAGEGGETQYF.